This T cell receptor beta chain was recovered during a study of graft-versus-host responses after intestinal transplantation. Study context: Once they had received anti-thymocyte globulin induction, all recipients took tacrolimus and steroids for around three years.

Libraries were prepared by immunoSEQ multiplex PCR; TCRdb keeps only in-frame clonotypes and omits some of them. The repertoire includes some 100,000 clones, under 95% of them detected once, and approximately 0.069% sits in the top ten. The CDR3 has 14 amino acids. Trimming left V 2 bases short and J 0 bases short, with 5 bases between. Germline loops: CDR1 PRHDT, CDR2 FYEKMQ (reference sequence). Of note for this clone: Its antigen is as yet unknown.

V usage is TRBV13 and J usage is TRBJ2-1; the D is unclear. The sequence was collected from a human donor who was the organ donor for an intestinal transplant. The input for sequencing was unstimulated CD8+ T cells sorted from spleen or lymph node cells, taken before transplant. The chain's CDR3 is CASSLRSSYNEQFF. The CDR3 DNA reads TGTGCCAGCAGCTTAAGGAGCTCCTACAATGAGCAGTTCTTC.